Following are 7 T cell receptor beta chains from one sample sequenced in a study of blood T cell repertoires in COVID-19. Clones were sequenced by immunoSEQ multiplex PCR, and TCRdb holds only the in-frame ones, with some missing. The sample yields over 200,000 clones, around 90% seen once. The sample comprised PBMCs or T cells enriched from blood (not recorded which). Receptor source: a man younger than 45 who had recovered from COVID-19.

This clone was observed once. This chain joins TRBV7-8 and TRBJ2-1; D may be TRBD2 (5 bases). Germline V gives CDR1 SGHVS, CDR2 FQNEAQ. The germline V and J ends were trimmed by 5 bases and 10 bases, with 12 bases remaining between them. The CDR3 contains 12 residues. As DNA, the CDR3 is TGTGCCAGCAGCCCGGACTTGCTCGAGCAGTTCTTC. Translated: CASSPDLLEQFF.

The chain uses TRBV7-9 and TRBJ2-3, with D possibly matching TRBD2 (6 bases). CDR1 and CDR2 (germline): SEHNR, FQNEAQ (reference sequence). V was trimmed by 4 bases and J by 2 bases, leaving 16 bases between them. CDR3 size: 16 residues. CDR3 in amino acids: CASSSMRDSPTDTQYF. CDR3 nucleotides: TGTGCCAGCAGCTCAATGCGGGACTCTCCCACAGATACGCAGTATTTT.

The rearrangement links TRBV2 to TRBJ1-6; D uncertain. Between the trimmed V and J ends, which lost 2 bases and 6 bases, there was a span of 14 bases. This CDR3 has 16 residues. Germline lookup yields CDR1 SNHLY and CDR2 FYNNEI. The CDR3 DNA sequence: TGTGCCAGCAGTGAATTCATACAGAAGGCTAATTCACCCCTCCACTTT. Translation: CASSEFIQKANSPLHF.

The gene calls are TRBV7-9 and TRBJ1-2, with 9 bases aligning to TRBD1. CDR3 size: 17 residues. Germline CDR1 and CDR2: SEHNR and FQNEAQ (reference sequence). With 3 bases clipped from V and 4 bases from J, the junction kept 12 bases outside the gene matches. The CDR3 loop is CASSFKKEGQGAYGYTF. The CDR3, as DNA: TGTGCCAGCAGCTTCAAAAAAGAGGGACAGGGCGCCTATGGCTACACCTTC.

This clone was detected only once. CDR3 coding DNA: TGTGTCAGAAGCTTAAAATCCAGGGGCCCCTCAATGACTCCGTCCCAATATGGCTACACCTTC. Its protein product is CVRSLKSRGPSMTPSQYGYTF. The chain employs TRBV7-5 and TRBJ1-2; the D call of TRBD1 is as the table states it, not checked on the DNA. TRBV7-5 is a known pseudogene. This CDR3 has 21 amino acids.

The rearrangement joins TRBV7-9 to TRBJ1-2; TRBD1 agrees at 9 bases. The CDR3 spans 15 residues. Germline CDR1 reads SEHNR; CDR2 reads FQNEAQ (reference sequence). V lost 4 bases, J lost 10 bases, and 13 bases stayed unmatched. CDR3 residues: CASSSPGQGQFDYTF. In nucleotides, the CDR3 is TGTGCCAGCAGCTCTCCGGGACAGGGCCAGTTTGACTACACCTTC.

This rearrangement joins TRBV1 to TRBJ2-3; whether TRBD2, the table's D call, matches the DNA was not checked. TRBV1 represents a pseudogene. CDR3 length: 19 amino acids. CDR3 amino acids: CTSSQAGLAGGPRTDTQYF. DNA of the CDR3: TGCACCAGCAGCCAAGCAGGGCTAGCGGGGGGGCCTCGCACAGATACGCAGTATTTT.